A single sample is the source of the 9 T cell receptor beta chains below, sequenced in a study of T cell responses to AZD1222 COVID-19 vaccine. Method: immunoSEQ multiplex PCR; TCRdb's copy keeps in-frame clones and lacks some. The table records some 100,000 clones, around 84% of them present only once. The source was peripheral blood, collected on day 0 of AZD1222 vaccination. The receptors derive from an adult in good health.

V gene TRBV19 combines with J gene TRBJ1-4, with 7 positions matching TRBD1. The V gene end was trimmed by 6 bases and the J gene end by 7 bases; junction bases not matched to a gene: 11. The CDR3 contains 15 residues. Germline CDR1 LNHDA, CDR2 SQIVND (reference sequence). The CDR3 is CASSPFEGAAEKLFF. Written as DNA, the CDR3 is TGTGCCAGTAGCCCCTTTGAGGGGGCGGCTGAAAAACTGTTTTTT.

The chain has TRBV9 and TRBJ1-1; D is uncertain. CDR3 length equals 14 residues. Looked up from germline, CDR1 is SGDLS and CDR2 is YYNGEE. Trimming took 4 bases from V and 5 from J, leaving 15 bases between them. The chain's CDR3 is CASSLTRRGTEAFF. In DNA form, the CDR3 reads TGTGCCAGCAGCTTGACACGTCGAGGGACTGAAGCTTTCTTT.

The rearrangement uses TRBV5-4 and TRBJ2-2; TRBD1 matches at 10 bases. Germline V gives CDR1 SGHNT, CDR2 YYREEE (reference sequence). This CDR3 has 15 amino acids. Trimming took 5 bases from V and 4 from J; bases not matched to a gene: 5. The CDR3 spells CASRVDRGRTGELFF. DNA for the CDR3: TGTGCCAGCAGGGTTGACAGGGGGCGCACCGGGGAGCTGTTTTTT.

The chain employs TRBV10-3 and TRBJ2-3, with TRBD1 as a possible D gene (7 bases). This CDR3 has 16 residues. Germline V gene lookup returns CDR1 ENHRY and CDR2 SYGVKD. The ends were cut back, 2 bases at V and 4 bases at J, with 16 bases in the middle. The CDR3 region has the DNA TGTGCCATCAGTGAGAGTGGAGGGGGCGCGTCAGATACGCAGTATTTT. It yields the protein CAISESGGGASDTQYF.

The chain couples TRBV6-4 to TRBJ2-3; perhaps TRBD2 as D (5 bases). Trimming shortened V by 4 bases and J by 0 bases, and 11 bases separated the two germline ends. Germline V lookup: CDR1 MRHNA, CDR2 SNTAGT. The CDR3 runs to 15 residues. The CDR3 nucleotides read TGTGCCAGCAGTGTGGCGGGCCTCAGCACAGATACGCAGTATTTT. Translating it yields CASSVAGLSTDTQYF.

The chain combines TRBV5-1 with TRBJ2-7; no reliable D call. The CDR3 covers 13 residues. From germline, CDR1 is SGHRS and CDR2 YFSETQ. The V end was cut by 0 bases, the J end by 4 bases, with 8 bases between. CDR3 amino acids: CASSLVLGYEQYF. As DNA, the CDR3 is TGCGCCAGCAGCTTGGTTCTTGGATACGAGCAGTACTTC.

The count of this clone is one. This chain uses TRBV25-1 with TRBJ1-1, with unresolved D. Trimming stripped 2 bases from V and 4 bases from J, with 11 bases between. Germline-derived CDR1 and CDR2 are MGHDK and SYGVNS. CDR3 length: 14 amino acids. CDR3 DNA: TGTGCCAGCAGTGAAAGAGGGTCGGGCACTGAAGCTTTCTTT. Amino acid sequence: CASSERGSGTEAFF. Together with reference TRBV25-1 and TRBJ1-1, the CDR3 gives the full variable domain: EADIYQTPRYLVIGTGKKITLECSQTMGHDKMYWYQQDPGMELHLIHYSYGVNSTEKGDLSSESTVSRIRTEHFPLTLESARPSHTSQYLCASSERGSGTEAFFGQGTRLTVV.

The chain links TRBV2 to TRBJ2-1, with 8 positions matching TRBD2. Looked up from germline, CDR1 is SNHLY and CDR2 is FYNNEI. V lost 8 bases and J lost 7; bases outside the gene matches: 13. This CDR3 is 15 amino acids long. As DNA, the CDR3 is TGTGCCAGCCTCGGGGGGGGAGTAACCGGAAATGAGCAGTTCTTC. This translates into CASLGGGVTGNEQFF.

The rearrangement links TRBV7-2 to TRBJ1-1; the D gene is possibly TRBD1 (6 bases). The germline CDR1 and CDR2 sequences are SGHTA and FQGNSA. The CDR3 is 13 residues long. Trimming cost V 3 bases and J 9 bases, with 14 bases left between them. CDR3 protein: CASSFSGQSKAFF. The CDR3 coding sequence is TGTGCCAGCAGCTTTTCCGGACAGTCCAAAGCTTTCTTT.